The 31 T cell receptor beta chains reported below all come from one sample, sequenced in a study of blood T cell repertoires in COVID-19. Some clones are missing from TCRdb's copy, which holds only in-frame ones; the method was immunoSEQ multiplex PCR. The data hold hundreds of thousands of clones, with roughly 87% observed a single time. The source material was PBMCs or T cells enriched from blood (not recorded which). The receptors come from a woman aged 40 to 50 with acute COVID-19.

V usage is TRBV13 and J usage is TRBJ1-5, with D unresolved. Germline V CDR1 and CDR2: PRHDT, FYEKMQ (reference sequence). The V end lost 2 bases, the J end lost 9 bases, and 14 bases lay between the germline ends. This CDR3 comprises 14 residues. The CDR3 protein is CASSLSSSGRPQHF. The CDR3 bases are TGTGCCAGCAGCTTAAGTAGTTCAGGCCGGCCCCAGCATTTT.

The gene calls are TRBV2 and TRBJ2-5, with a tentative D call TRBD1 (6 bases). The CDR3 spans 15 residues. Germline CDR1 and CDR2: SNHLY and FYNNEI. Trimming took off 8 bases at V and 1 base at J, with 17 bases between the two ends. The CDR3 DNA is TGTGCCAGCGATCAGGACAGTCGACTCCAAGAGACCCAGTACTTC. Translating it yields CASDQDSRLQETQYF.

The chain has TRBV7-9 and TRBJ1-4, with unresolved D. Trimming took 1 base from V and 7 from J, leaving 19 bases between them. Germline assignment: CDR1 SEHNR and CDR2 FQNEAQ (reference sequence). This CDR3 comprises 17 residues. The CDR3 DNA sequence: TGTGCCAGCAGCTTAGGGAGGGTCGGAGGCCGGCGTGAAAAACTGTTTTTT. Encoded protein: CASSLGRVGGRREKLFF.

The DNA of the CDR3 is TGTGCCAGCAGCGAGAGACAGGTCGGCTATGGCTACACCTTC. Translating it yields CASSERQVGYGYTF. The J gene is TRBJ1-2, the V gene TRBV6-5, with a weak D call TRBD1 (6 bases). The CDR3 consists of 14 residues. Trimming removed 6 bases from V and 4 bases from J, with 15 bases in between. Germline V gene sequence: CDR1 MNHEY, CDR2 SVGAGI.

This clone was seen a few times. The chain recombines TRBV4-1 with TRBJ2-7; D is undetermined. The CDR3 is 14 residues long. Trimming left V 1 base short and J 3 bases short, with 10 bases between. Germline V gene sequence: CDR1 MGHRA, CDR2 YSYEKL. CDR3 protein: CASSQGRGGYEQYF. Written as DNA, the CDR3 is TGCGCCAGCAGCCAAGGTCGCGGTGGCTACGAGCAGTACTTC.

The gene calls are TRBV29-1 and TRBJ2-3; possible D gene TRBD2, 6 bases. Per germline, CDR1 SQVTM and CDR2 ANQGSEA. V dropped 3 bases and J dropped 0 bases, with 16 bases sitting between them. The CDR3 loop spans 16 amino acids. The CDR3 DNA sequence: TGCAGCGTTGATCAGGACTATCAACCTAGCACAGATACGCAGTATTTT. Encoded protein: CSVDQDYQPSTDTQYF.

The CDR3 DNA reads TGTGCCAGCAGCTCGCCCTCAGGGGGGTATAATTCACCCCTCCACTTT. Translation: CASSSPSGGYNSPLHF. The rearrangement joins TRBV5-4 to TRBJ1-6, with 7 bases fitting TRBD1. V lost 3 bases, J lost 4 bases, and 7 bases stayed unmatched. Germline CDR1 reads SGHNT; CDR2 reads YYREEE (reference sequence). The CDR3 runs 16 residues.

The CDR3 here is CASSDGLAGTDTQYF. CDR3 sequence (DNA): TGTGCCAGCAGTGACGGACTAGCGGGGACAGATACGCAGTATTTT. This rearrangement joins TRBV27 to TRBJ2-3; 12 bases align to TRBD2. Germline CDR1 reads MNHEY; CDR2 reads SMNVEV (reference sequence). The CDR3 loop spans 15 amino acids. V was pared by 5 bases and J by 3 bases, with 3 bases of the junction left unmatched.

The chain joins TRBV9 to TRBJ2-2; D not certain. CDR3 length: 12 residues. Germline CDR1 and CDR2: SGDLS and YYNGEE. Trimming removed 4 bases from V and 4 bases from J, with 5 bases in between. The CDR3 DNA follows: TGTGCCAGCAGCTCGGGCACCGGGGAGCTGTTTTTT. Translation gives CASSSGTGELFF. The variable domain in full, with the rest retrieved from reference TRBV9 and TRBJ2-2, is DSGVTQTPKHLITATGQRVTLRCSPRSGDLSVYWYQQSLDQGLQFLIQYYNGEERAKGNILERFSAQQFPDLHSELNLSSLELGDSALYFCASSSGTGELFFGEGSRLTVL.

The chain links TRBV18 to TRBJ2-2; tentatively, D is TRBD2 (5 bases). From germline, CDR1 is KGHSH and CDR2 LQKENI. The CDR3 extends over 14 amino acids. The germline V and J ends were trimmed by 4 bases and 4 bases, with 10 bases remaining between them. This CDR3 is CASSRPAGTGELFF. CDR3 coding DNA: TGTGCCAGCTCACGCCCCGCGGGCACCGGGGAGCTGTTTTTT.

The chain employs TRBV30 and TRBJ2-3; TRBD2 aligns across 7 bases. Germline V gene sequence: CDR1 GTSNPN, CDR2 SVGIG (reference sequence). Unmatched junction bases numbered 6, after V lost 7 bases and J lost 2 bases. The CDR3 length is 13 residues. CDR3 coding DNA: TGTGCCTATAGCGGGTCACCCACAGATACGCAGTATTTT. It encodes CAYSGSPTDTQYF.

The chain uses TRBV27 and TRBJ2-2; D is unresolved. The length of the CDR3 is 12 residues. CDR1 MNHEY and CDR2 SMNVEV come from the germline V gene (reference sequence). Trimming stripped 2 bases from V and 5 bases from J, with 3 bases between. CDR3 nucleotides: TGTGCCAGCAGTTTAGTAACCGGGGAGCTGTTTTTT. It translates to CASSLVTGELFF.

The genes are TRBV7-9 and TRBJ1-3; D perhaps matches TRBD1 (5 bases). This CDR3 is 16 amino acids long. Trimming took off 2 bases at V and 4 bases at J, with 15 bases between the two ends. The germline gives CDR1 SEHNR, CDR2 FQNEAQ (reference sequence). CDR3 in DNA: TGTGCCAGCAGCTTATTGGGAGGGGCGAAAGGAAACACCATATATTTT. Translation gives CASSLLGGAKGNTIYF.

The chain links TRBV5-4 to TRBJ2-5; 7 nucleotides align to TRBD1. With 2 bases clipped from V and 11 bases from J, the junction kept 3 bases outside the gene matches. The CDR3 contains 11 residues. From germline, CDR1 is SGHNT and CDR2 YYREEE (reference sequence). The CDR3 region is CASSLQGPQYF. The CDR3 DNA reads TGTGCCAGCAGCTTACAGGGGCCACAGTACTTC.

The chain joins TRBV19 to TRBJ2-5; 9 nucleotides line up with TRBD2. V shed 1 base and J 2 bases; nucleotides not matched to a gene: 2. Looked up from germline, CDR1 is LNHDA and CDR2 is SQIVND (reference sequence). The length of the CDR3 is 15 residues. The CDR3 reads CASSIASGGQETQYF. The CDR3 coding sequence is TGTGCCAGTAGTATAGCCAGCGGGGGGCAAGAGACCCAGTACTTC.

This clone was recorded only once. The CDR3: CASSLVRDNSPLHF. In DNA, the CDR3 is TGTGCCAGCAGCTTAGTCAGGGATAATTCACCCCTCCACTTT. The rearrangement joins TRBV7-9 to TRBJ1-6, with TRBD1 as a possible D gene (5 bases). The V and J ends lost 1 base and 5 bases respectively, with 6 bases between them. CDR3 length: 14 amino acids. The germline CDR1 and CDR2 sequences are SEHNR and FQNEAQ (reference sequence). Full variable domain (outside the CDR3, taken from reference TRBV7-9 and TRBJ1-6): DTGVSQNPRHKITKRGQNVTFRCDPISEHNRLYWYRQTLGQGPEFLTYFQNEAQLEKSRLLSDRFSAERPKGSFSTLEIQRTEQGDSAMYLCASSLVRDNSPLHFGNGTRLTVT.

The chain links TRBV9 to TRBJ2-1; 7 bases agree with TRBD2. The V and J ends lost 6 bases and 7 bases, in that order; junction bases with no gene match: 10. In germline, CDR1 is SGDLS, CDR2 YYNGEE. This CDR3 region has 14 residues. The CDR3 nucleotides are TGTGCCAGCAATCCAAGCGGGGATGGTAATGAGCAGTTCTTC. As protein: CASNPSGDGNEQFF.

To note about this clone: The same CDR3 is also encoded by other DNA sequences in this sample. The genes are TRBV20-1 and TRBJ1-2; perhaps TRBD1 as D (6 bases). Trimming stripped 0 bases from V and 8 bases from J, with 7 bases between. This CDR3 spans 11 amino acids. The germline CDR1 and CDR2 sequences are DFQATT and SNEGSKA (reference sequence). This chain's CDR3 is CSARDRGGYTF. The CDR3, as DNA: TGCAGTGCTAGAGATAGGGGGGGCTACACCTTC.

V usage is TRBV5-1 and J usage is TRBJ1-1; 9 nucleotides align to TRBD1. The germline CDR1 and CDR2 sequences are SGHRS and YFSETQ. CDR3 length: 15 amino acids. Trimming removed 4 bases from V and 6 bases from J; junction bases left unmatched: 10. CDR3 residues: CASSRGQGLSAEAFF. CDR3 nucleotide sequence: TGCGCCAGCAGCCGGGGACAGGGATTAAGTGCTGAAGCTTTCTTT. Using reference TRBV5-1 and TRBJ1-1 for the parts outside the CDR3, the full variable domain is KAGVTQTPRYLIKTRGQQVTLSCSPISGHRSVSWYQQTPGQGLQFLFEYFSETQRNKGNFPGRFSGRQFSNSRSEMNVSTLELGDSALYLCASSRGQGLSAEAFFGQGTRLTVV.

The V call is TRBV6-6, the J call TRBJ2-7, with 8 bases identical to TRBD1. The CDR3 consists of 15 residues. Trimming took 2 bases from V and 0 from J; bases not matched to a gene: 3. Germline V gene data show CDR1 as MNHNY and CDR2 as SVGAGI (reference sequence). The chain's CDR3 is CASSYHGQGSYEQYF. The CDR3 nucleotides are TGTGCCAGCAGTTACCATGGACAGGGCTCCTACGAGCAGTACTTC.

This chain connects TRBV5-6 to TRBJ2-7; D is unresolved. The CDR3 extends over 13 amino acids. Germline CDR1 reads SGHDT; CDR2 reads YYEEEE. Trimming removed 6 bases from V and 7 bases from J, with 17 bases in between. This chain's CDR3 is CASTKSTGREQYF. The CDR3 DNA follows: TGTGCCAGCACAAAAAGCACGGGTAGAGAGCAGTACTTC.

J is TRBJ1-4 and V is TRBV6-5; a weak D match, TRBD1 (5 bases). Deletions cut 7 bases from V and 4 bases from J, with 13 bases between. The V gene's germline CDR1 is MNHEY and CDR2 SVGAGI. This CDR3 spans 14 amino acids. CDR3 in amino acids: CASTTGVYNEKLFF. CDR3 in DNA: TGTGCCAGCACGACGGGGGTTTATAATGAAAAACTGTTTTTT.

In this sample, this clone turned up once. This chain uses TRBV7-2 with TRBJ2-1; TRBD2 agrees at 7 bases. Germline V gene lookup returns CDR1 SGHTA and CDR2 FQGNSA. V dropped 5 bases and J dropped 4; count of bases not matched to a gene: 11. The CDR3 totals 16 residues. The chain's CDR3 is CASSPLRSGVYNEQFF. CDR3 nucleotide sequence: TGTGCCAGCAGCCCCCTCCGGAGCGGGGTGTACAATGAGCAGTTCTTC.

This clone was seen once. CDR3 nucleotides: TGCGCCAGCAGCCAAGATCTAGGGCGGACATCCGGTGAAGCTTTCTTT. Protein product: CASSQDLGRTSGEAFF. The chain recombines TRBV4-1 with TRBJ1-1, with TRBD1 as a possible D gene (5 bases). Trimming removed 0 bases from V and 7 bases from J, with 18 bases in between. Germline values: CDR1 MGHRA, CDR2 YSYEKL. The CDR3 has 16 amino acids.

The chain carries TRBV30 and TRBJ1-2; 7 nucleotides line up with TRBD1. V lost 0 bases to trimming and J lost 4 bases; unmatched junction nucleotides: 11. CDR1 and CDR2 from the germline V gene are GTSNPN and SVGIG (reference sequence). The CDR3 consists of 16 residues. In nucleotides, the CDR3 is TGTGCCTGGAGTGTCAAACCGGGACAGCCTCCCTATGGCTACACCTTC. Residues: CAWSVKPGQPPYGYTF.

The chain uses TRBV5-6 and TRBJ1-1; D call uncertain. Germline CDR1 reads SGHDT; CDR2 reads YYEEEE. Trimming removed 0 bases at V and 6 bases at J, with 12 bases between. The CDR3 length is 14 residues. CDR3 region: CASSLGFGDAEAFF. The CDR3 DNA follows: TGTGCCAGCAGCTTGGGGTTCGGAGATGCTGAAGCTTTCTTT. Supplemented by reference TRBV5-6 and TRBJ1-1, the full variable domain reads DAGVTQSPTHLIKTRGQQVTLRCSPKSGHDTVSWYQQALGQGPQFIFQYYEEEERQRGNFPDRFSGHQFPNYSSELNVNALLLGDSALYLCASSLGFGDAEAFFGQGTRLTVV.

The V gene is TRBV18, the J gene TRBJ2-5; 7 bases fit TRBD1. The CDR3 spans 15 residues. Looked up from germline, CDR1 is KGHSH and CDR2 is LQKENI. Losses at the gene ends were 6 bases for V and 4 bases for J; bases not matched to a gene: 11. This CDR3 reads CASSDLTGMGETQYF. CDR3 DNA: TGTGCCAGCTCCGATTTGACAGGGATGGGAGAGACCCAGTACTTC.

The chain is built from TRBV4-1 and TRBJ2-7; no firm D call. The CDR3 is 17 residues long. V was pared by 2 bases and J by 3 bases, with 20 bases between. Germline V gene data show CDR1 as MGHRA and CDR2 as YSYEKL. For the CDR3, the DNA is TGCGCCAGCAGCCAAAGAGTAGTTTCTCGAGGAATCTACGAGCAGTACTTC. It is translated as CASSQRVVSRGIYEQYF.

This clone was detected only a few times. The chain couples TRBV5-5 to TRBJ1-5; no reliable D call. From germline, CDR1 is SGHKS and CDR2 YYEKEE (reference sequence). Trimming removed 0 bases from V and 4 bases from J, with 5 bases in between. The CDR3 length is 13 residues. This chain's CDR3 is CASSLAVNQPQHF. CDR3 bases: TGTGCCAGCAGCTTGGCAGTAAATCAGCCCCAGCATTTT. The full variable domain, completed using reference TRBV5-5 and TRBJ1-5, is DAGVTQSPTHLIKTRGQQVTLRCSPISGHKSVSWYQQVLGQGPQFIFQYYEKEERGRGNFPDRFSARQFPNYSSELNVNALLLGDSALYLCASSLAVNQPQHFGDGTRLSIL.

The chain couples TRBV27 to TRBJ1-6; D remains unclear. CDR3 length: 15 amino acids. Germline assignment: CDR1 MNHEY and CDR2 SMNVEV (reference sequence). The V end was cut by 4 bases, the J end by 7 bases, with 14 bases between. In DNA, the CDR3 is TGTGCCAGCAGTTCTCGGACTGGGTGGAATTCACCCCTCCACTTT. The encoded protein is CASSSRTGWNSPLHF.

The V call is TRBV2, the J call TRBJ1-6; D uncertain. The CDR3 covers 14 residues. Germline CDR1 and CDR2: SNHLY and FYNNEI. Trimming pared 6 bases from V and 7 bases from J, leaving 13 bases between. In DNA, the CDR3 is TGTGCCAGCAGCCCCGGACTGCTGAATTCACCCCTCCACTTT. It translates to CASSPGLLNSPLHF.